This TCR beta chain was captured in a study of OX40 agonist ivuxolimab in advanced cancers. Concerning the study at large: Ivuxolimab was an agonistic, fully human IgG2 monoclonal antibody directed against OX40 (CD134), a costimulatory receptor. Intravenous ivuxolimab was administered to patients every 2 weeks at six dose levels: 0.01, 0.1, 0.3, 1.5, 3 and 10 mg/kg. Three dose-escalation patients achieved partial responses, one with hepatocellular carcinoma and two with cutaneous melanoma. The monotherapy dose-escalation portion (N of about 50 patients) of the phase I ivuxolimab trial is reported in the paper. Patients were allowed to have had prior anti-PD-1, anti-PD-L1 or anti-CTLA-4 therapy, and around 41% of the dose-escalation patients had previously received checkpoint inhibitors. The dose-escalation cohort was 82.7% male with a mean age of roughly 60 years, ranging from roughly 20 to 80. Of the approximately 50 patients in dose escalation, 19 had hepatocellular carcinoma, some 15 had melanoma, 9 had renal cell carcinoma and 9 had head and neck cancer. The point of sequencing TCRbeta in the periphery was to test whether ivuxolimab changed TCR sequence diversity and drove clonal T-cell expansion. Results and caveats for the whole study, not just this receptor: In the 0.1-3.0 mg/kg groups, partial responders had among the lowest normalized peripheral clonal expansion, particularly in CD8+ T cells. The antigen specificity of the peripheral T cells that underwent clonal expansion was not determined. After ivuxolimab, expanded clones were on average more numerous among CD8+ T cells than among CD4+ T cells. Clonal expansion of both CD4+ and CD8+ blood T cells was observed from baseline to week 6 at doses 0.1 to 3.0 mg/kg. Low levels of normalized T-cell clonal expansion were also seen in some patients who did not respond.

The trial excluded patients who had a history of autoimmune disease or who were on systemic immunosuppression. Peripheral blood for TCR sequencing was drawn from every dose cohort at baseline, at cycle 4 day 1 and at cycle 7 day 1. Samples came from an open-label, multicenter, first-in-human phase I dose-escalation trial of ivuxolimab. Adults with locally advanced or metastatic melanoma, renal cell carcinoma, hepatocellular carcinoma or head and neck squamous cell carcinoma were enrolled in the trial. Before TCR sequencing, CD4+ and CD8+ T cells were separately sorted from peripheral blood. This clone has only one observation. Its antigen remains unidentified. Base-call qualities are not available, and no considerably larger clone is one nucleotide away. For sequencing of the TCRbeta CDR3 region, genomic DNA was extracted from the sorted cells. The immunoSEQ Assay was used for sequencing of TCRbeta CDR3 regions. This immuneACCESS table, as held by TCRdb, lists in-frame sequences with V and J called but not all clones. Of the missing ones, under half trace to an unresolved V gene in checked studies; the others have no known cause. Recorded for this sample are 50,000 to 75,000 clones; 85% to 90% of them occurred a single time. The top ten clones comprise about 0.82% of the sample.

In the germline V gene, CDR1 corresponds to SGHRS and CDR2 to YFSETQ. V sheds 0 bases and J sheds 0 bases, leaving 15 bases between their ends. Taken from cysteine to phenylalanine, the CDR3 has 17 residues. Only the CDR3 region is kept as DNA, spanning 51 bases read in frame from base 1. The chain employs TRBV5-1 and TRBJ1-2; the D gene identity is not certain. The clonotype comes from an adult with an advanced solid tumor such as melanoma, head and neck, liver or kidney cancer. Source: CD4+ or CD8+ T cells sorted from blood, taken in a trial of the OX40 agonist ivuxolimab. The DNA is as follows: TGCGCCAGCAGCTTGGAGGTCGGTGTCAGTACTAACTATGGCTACACCTTC. This codes for CASSLEVGVSTNYGYTF.